This T cell receptor beta chain was profiled in a study of CD8 T cells in ankylosing spondylitis. Each CDR3 protein gets one entry after TCRdb re-called the 5' RACE reads with MiXCR. The sample has some 700,000 distinct CDR3 sequences, 19% seen once. There are 13 residues in the CDR3. Trimming took off 1 base at V and 4 bases at J, with 10 bases between the two ends. CDR1 SQVTM and CDR2 ANQGSEA come from the germline V gene. Remarks on this clonotype: Its target is not known.

The study, taken as a whole, reports: Significantly higher representation of disease-linked clones was reported for matched ankylosing spondylitis synovial fluid. Eight highly homologous variants made up a TCR beta motif, and this motif appeared characteristic of ankylosing spondylitis blood.

The TCR comes from a male donor with ankylosing spondylitis. This chain uses TRBV29-1 with TRBJ1-1; D perhaps matches TRBD1 (5 bases). The specimen was blood, either unsorted or a sorted T cell fraction (not recorded which). The CDR3 loop reads CSVEGGVGTEAFF. The CDR3 DNA reads TGCAGCGTTGAAGGAGGGGTTGGCACTGAAGCTTTCTTT.